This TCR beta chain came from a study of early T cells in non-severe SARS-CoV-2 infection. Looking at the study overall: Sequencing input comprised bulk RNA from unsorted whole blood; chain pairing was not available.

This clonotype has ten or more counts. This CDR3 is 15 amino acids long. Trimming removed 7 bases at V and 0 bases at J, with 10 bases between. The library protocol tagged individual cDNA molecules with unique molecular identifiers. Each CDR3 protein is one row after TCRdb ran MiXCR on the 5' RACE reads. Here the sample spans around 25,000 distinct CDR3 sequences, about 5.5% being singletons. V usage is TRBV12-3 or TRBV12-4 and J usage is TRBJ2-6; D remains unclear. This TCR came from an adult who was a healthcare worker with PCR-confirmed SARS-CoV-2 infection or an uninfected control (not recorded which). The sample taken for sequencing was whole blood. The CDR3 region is CASTEIVSGANVLTF. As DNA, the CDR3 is TGTGCCAGCACCGAAATCGTCTCTGGGGCCAACGTCCTGACTTTC.